What follows are 10 T cell receptor beta chains derived from one specimen sequenced in a study of beta chain features in type 1 diabetes. Expressed TCRB transcripts got sequenced, as all isolated RNA was reverse transcribed. Repertoires were generated with immunoSEQ multiplex PCR, while TCRdb's copy carries only in-frame clones and drops some. The sample yields 400,000 to 550,000 clones, roughly 11% seen once. The sequenced sample consisted of naive CD4+ T cells from blood. The receptors stem from a woman younger than 30 in good health.

The sample holds a few counts of this clone. This chain connects TRBV7-9 to TRBJ2-3; perhaps TRBD1 as D (5 bases). The CDR3 extends over 14 amino acids. The V and J ends lost 6 bases and 4 bases respectively, with 14 bases between them. CDR1 and CDR2 from the germline V gene are SEHNR and FQNEAQ (reference sequence). The CDR3 loop reads CASRLQRGPDTQYF. The CDR3 DNA is TGTGCCAGCAGACTCCAAAGGGGCCCAGATACGCAGTATTTT. Together with reference TRBV7-9 and TRBJ2-3, the CDR3 gives the full variable domain: DTGVSQNPRHKITKRGQNVTFRCDPISEHNRLYWYRQTLGQGPEFLTYFQNEAQLEKSRLLSDRFSAERPKGSFSTLEIQRTEQGDSAMYLCASRLQRGPDTQYFGPGTRLTVL.

The genes are TRBV5-6 and TRBJ1-6, with TRBD1 as a possible D gene (5 bases). This CDR3 is built from 16 residues. V shed 4 bases and J shed 4 bases, with 15 bases lying between them. Per germline, CDR1 SGHDT and CDR2 YYEEEE. CDR3 DNA sequence: TGTGCCAGCAGCCTAGACCGGGGGGATTATAATTCACCCCTCCACTTT. Its protein is CASSLDRGDYNSPLHF.

The chain is built from TRBV30 and TRBJ1-5; no reliable D call. The V gene's germline CDR1 is GTSNPN and CDR2 SVGIG (reference sequence). The CDR3 has 13 residues. Trimming took 2 bases from V and 5 from J, leaving 10 bases between them. The DNA for the CDR3 is TGTGCCTGGAGTCGCCAGCCCGATCAGCCCCAGCATTTT. This translates into CAWSRQPDQPQHF.

V usage is TRBV5-6 and J usage is TRBJ2-5, with D tentatively TRBD1 (6 bases). The V gene's germline CDR1 is SGHDT and CDR2 YYEEEE. Trimming took 4 bases from V and 3 from J, leaving 13 bases between them. CDR3 length equals 14 residues. The DNA of the CDR3 is TGTGCCAGCAGCCTTGGGACACGCGAAGAGACCCAGTACTTC. Its translation: CASSLGTREETQYF.

This clone occurred a few times. This rearrangement joins TRBV4-3 to TRBJ1-6; 8 positions agree with TRBD1. The V segment lost 2 bases and the J segment 6 bases; nucleotides outside the gene matches: 3. This CDR3 has 15 residues. From germline, CDR1 is LGHNA and CDR2 YSLEER. CDR3 residues: CASSQPDRANSPLHF. The CDR3 DNA is TGCGCCAGCAGCCAACCGGACAGGGCTAATTCACCCCTCCACTTT.

There are a few counts of this clone. The chain has TRBV4-2 and TRBJ2-1, with no clear D. Looked up from germline, CDR1 is LGHNA and CDR2 is YNFKEQ. Trimming pared 2 bases from V and 5 bases from J, leaving 10 bases between. The CDR3 has 14 residues. CDR3 protein: CASSQRSANNEQFF. The CDR3 DNA is TGTGCCAGCAGCCAAAGATCGGCCAACAATGAGCAGTTCTTC.

This clone has more than one count but fewer than ten. V gene TRBV7-9 combines with J gene TRBJ1-6; D unclear. Germline CDR1 reads SEHNR; CDR2 reads FQNEAQ (reference sequence). CDR3 length: 16 residues. V shed 0 bases and J shed 0 bases, with 6 bases lying between them. This CDR3 reads CASSLAWNSYNSPLHF. Written as DNA, the CDR3 is TGTGCCAGCAGCTTAGCGTGGAACTCCTATAATTCACCCCTCCACTTT.

The chain carries TRBV29-1 and TRBJ1-4; D perhaps matches TRBD1 (5 bases). Germline CDR1 and CDR2: SQVTM and ANQGSEA. Trimming took 7 bases from V and 8 from J, leaving 17 bases between them. CDR3 length: 13 residues. The CDR3 region is CSGTTAIGEKLFF. CDR3 DNA: TGCAGCGGGACGACAGCTATCGGGGAAAAACTGTTTTTT. Full variable domain (missing parts from reference TRBV29-1 and TRBJ1-4): SAVISQKPSRDICQRGTSLTIQCQVDSQVTMMFWYRQQPGQSLTLIATANQGSEATYESGFVIDKFPISRPNLTFSTLTVSNMSPEDSSIYLCSGTTAIGEKLFFGSGTQLSVL.

This sequence joins TRBV7-2 and TRBJ2-1; weak D call: TRBD1 (5 bases). V dropped 4 bases and J dropped 3 bases, with 19 bases sitting between them. Germline V gene lookup returns CDR1 SGHTA and CDR2 FQGNSA. The CDR3 sequence is 17 residues long. The CDR3 here is CASSYKIQWGGYNEQFF. Written as DNA, the CDR3 is TGTGCCAGCAGCTATAAGATCCAGTGGGGCGGCTACAATGAGCAGTTCTTC.

This clone occurred a few times. This sequence joins TRBV10-3 and TRBJ2-7; no clear D. V dropped 5 bases and J dropped 3 bases, with 11 bases sitting between them. CDR3 length equals 13 residues. CDR1 is ENHRY, CDR2 SYGVKD, per germline. The CDR3 nucleotides are TGTGCCATCAGTATACAGCCCAACTACGAGCAGTACTTC. It is translated as CAISIQPNYEQYF.